The sequence of this TCR beta chain was determined in a study of breast tumors, draining lymph nodes, adjacent tissues. Samples came from axillary lymph nodes draining the breast cancer. Study observations and caveats: Tumor TCR diversity was below lymph nodes but above nontumor tissue. The lymph node origin of tumor T cells was framed as consistent with a hypothesis, not demonstrated. Luminal-like breast cancer showed significantly greater tumor-nontumor repertoire similarity than basal-like breast cancer did.

This clonotype was seen at least ten times. Its antigen is not identified. From the multiplex PCR reads, TCRdb called clonotypes with MiXCR, one entry per CDR3 protein. The table has roughly 130,000 distinct CDR3 sequences, approximately 20% seen once. CDR1 and CDR2 from the germline V gene are LNHNV and YYDKDF (reference sequence). The CDR3 spans 16 residues. V lost 0 bases and J lost 7, with 15 bases in between. This chain uses TRBV15 with TRBJ1-4, with D tentatively TRBD1 (5 bases). The TCR sequence derives from a female donor with breast cancer. Some clones in this sample may be carry-over from other donors' samples. Sequencing used axillary lymph node tissue. CDR3 amino acids: CATSRDQPAGGEKLFF. The CDR3 nucleotides read TGTGCCACCAGCAGAGATCAGCCCGCCGGGGGTGAAAAACTGTTTTTT.